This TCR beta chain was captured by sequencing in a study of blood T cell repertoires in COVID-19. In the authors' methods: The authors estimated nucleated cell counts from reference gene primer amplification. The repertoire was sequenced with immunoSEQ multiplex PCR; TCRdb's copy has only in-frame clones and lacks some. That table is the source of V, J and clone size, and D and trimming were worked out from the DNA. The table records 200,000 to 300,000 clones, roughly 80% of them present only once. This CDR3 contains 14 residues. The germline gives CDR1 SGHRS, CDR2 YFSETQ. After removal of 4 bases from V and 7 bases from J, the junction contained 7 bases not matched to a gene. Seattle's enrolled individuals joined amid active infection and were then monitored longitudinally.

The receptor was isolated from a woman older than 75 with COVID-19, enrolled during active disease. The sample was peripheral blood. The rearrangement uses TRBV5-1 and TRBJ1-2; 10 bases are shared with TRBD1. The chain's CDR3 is CASSGGQGGLGYTF. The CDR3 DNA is TGCGCCAGCAGCGGAGGACAGGGGGGGCTTGGCTACACCTTC.